The next 9 T cell receptor beta chains were all read from a single sample in a study of blood T cell repertoires in COVID-19 (dated by TCRdb to about 2020). Library construction relied on the immunoSEQ multiplex PCR assay. This immuneACCESS table, as held by TCRdb, lists in-frame sequences with V and J called but not all clones. Of the missing ones, under half trace to an unresolved V gene in checked studies; the others have no known cause. The sample has under 250,000 clones on record, roughly 82% of them singletons. The top ten hold 13% of the sample. Sequencing input: peripheral blood. The receptors were gathered from a human donor in a cohort sampled during active COVID-19.

In DNA, the CDR3 is TGTGCCAGCAGCCAAAATCCGGGTCCAACTAACTATGGCTACACCTTC. As protein: CASSQNPGPTNYGYTF. V and J are TRBV28 and TRBJ1-2; D remains unclear. The CDR3 totals 16 residues. V lost 6 bases, J lost 0 bases, and 17 bases lay in between. Germline loops: CDR1 MDHEN, CDR2 SYDVKM.

This clone was detected ten times or more. The V call is TRBV9, the J call TRBJ2-7; possible D gene TRBD2, 5 bases. The CDR3 is made up of 14 amino acids. Germline CDR1 and CDR2: SGDLS and YYNGEE. V lost 4 bases, J lost 3 bases, and 14 bases lay in between. The CDR3 sequence is CASSNGLGNYEQYF. The CDR3 DNA reads TGTGCCAGCAGCAACGGACTGGGGAACTACGAGCAGTACTTC.

The chain has TRBV18 and TRBJ1-5, with D perhaps TRBD1 (6 bases). Trimming took off 1 base at V and 4 bases at J, with 14 bases between the two ends. The CDR3 length is 16 residues. In germline, CDR1 is KGHSH, CDR2 LQKENI. The CDR3 nucleotides read TGTGCCAGCTCACCACGGGAGGGGGGGTTTAATCAGCCCCAGCATTTT. Encoded protein: CASSPREGGFNQPQHF.

The chain couples TRBV28 to TRBJ2-3; possible D gene TRBD2, 5 bases. This CDR3 spans 16 amino acids. Trimming left V 0 bases short and J 5 bases short, with 15 bases between. The germline V gene has CDR1 MDHEN and CDR2 SYDVKM. The CDR3 sequence is CASSLWRGRVRDTQYF. CDR3 DNA sequence: TGTGCCAGCAGTTTATGGCGCGGGCGGGTACGAGATACGCAGTATTTT.

The chain joins TRBV12-3 or TRBV12-4 to TRBJ1-1; maybe TRBD1 (5 bases). Trimming took off 3 bases at V and 4 bases at J, with 9 bases between the two ends. CDR3 length: 13 residues. The CDR3 region has the DNA TGTGCCAGCAGTTTCAGGGAGGGCACTGAAGCTTTCTTT. Residues: CASSFREGTEAFF.

This sequence joins TRBV9 and TRBJ2-7; weak D call: TRBD2 (5 bases). Germline-derived CDR1 and CDR2 are SGDLS and YYNGEE. Between the trimmed V and J ends, which lost 3 bases and 6 bases, there was a span of 16 bases. The CDR3 has 14 amino acids. CDR3 sequence: CASSEGGEATEQYF. The CDR3 DNA reads as TGTGCCAGCAGCGAAGGAGGAGAGGCGACCGAGCAGTACTTC.

This clone occurred once. The V call is TRBV19, the J call TRBJ2-7; possible D gene TRBD1, 5 bases. CDR1 LNHDA and CDR2 SQIVND come from the germline V gene (reference sequence). The CDR3 length is 15 residues. Trimming took off 5 bases at V and 2 bases at J, with 16 bases between the two ends. This CDR3 reads CASSPSTATTYEQYF. The CDR3 DNA is TGTGCCAGTAGTCCATCGACAGCTACCACCTACGAGCAGTACTTC.

CDR3 amino acids: CSVAYSGNTIYF. The CDR3 DNA reads as TGCAGCGTCGCCTATTCTGGAAACACCATATATTTT. The chain is built from TRBV29-1 and TRBJ1-3, with D hard to call. With 6 bases removed from V and 1 base from J, the gap between germline ends came to 7 bases. CDR1 is SQVTM and CDR2 is ANQGSEA in the germline V gene. The CDR3 covers 12 residues.

This clone was picked up one time. The chain is built from TRBV7-9 and TRBJ2-2; 9 positions match TRBD1. Germline V gives CDR1 SEHNR, CDR2 FQNEAQ (reference sequence). V lost 5 bases to trimming and J lost 6 bases; unmatched junction nucleotides: 10. The CDR3 is 16 residues long. Here the CDR3 reads CASSPRTGDTAGELFF. The CDR3 DNA sequence: TGTGCCAGCAGCCCCCGGACAGGGGATACGGCCGGGGAGCTGTTTTTT.